This entry concerns a single T cell receptor beta chain. Only in-frame clones appear in the TCRdb table, and some are missing; sequencing was by immunoSEQ multiplex PCR. The sample yields nearly 80,000 clones, 90% to 95% seen once. The data derive from a study of technical replicates of blood from several donors. The source of this sequence is a human donor in good health. Sequencing input: T cells isolated from PBMCs.

The CDR3 loop is CASSSAPLVGQINQPQHF. DNA of the CDR3: TGCGCCAGCAGCTCAGCTCCCCTGGTGGGCCAGATCAATCAGCCCCAGCATTTT. The chain combines TRBV5-1 with TRBJ1-5; D uncertain. The CDR3 runs to 18 residues. Trimming pared 3 bases from V and 3 bases from J, leaving 22 bases between. Per germline, CDR1 SGHRS and CDR2 YFSETQ.